The T cell receptor (beta chain) described here comes from a study of blood T cell repertoires in COVID-19. Study in general: PBMCs, B-cell-depleted T cells, or T cells were the source of the cDNA or gDNA that made up the material.

Libraries were prepared by immunoSEQ multiplex PCR; TCRdb keeps only in-frame clonotypes and omits some of them. In the table there are approximately 170,000 clones, about nine tenths of which are singletons. V lost 3 bases and J lost 4, with 7 bases in between. In germline, CDR1 is ENHRY, CDR2 SYGVKD. The CDR3 is made up of 12 amino acids. The sample was peripheral blood. The chain uses TRBV10-3 and TRBJ2-7; tentative D call: TRBD1 (6 bases). The source is a man aged 25-45 years with acute or convalescent COVID-19. The CDR3 loop is CAISEQGYEQYF. The CDR3 DNA is TGTGCCATCAGTGAACAGGGTTACGAGCAGTACTTC.